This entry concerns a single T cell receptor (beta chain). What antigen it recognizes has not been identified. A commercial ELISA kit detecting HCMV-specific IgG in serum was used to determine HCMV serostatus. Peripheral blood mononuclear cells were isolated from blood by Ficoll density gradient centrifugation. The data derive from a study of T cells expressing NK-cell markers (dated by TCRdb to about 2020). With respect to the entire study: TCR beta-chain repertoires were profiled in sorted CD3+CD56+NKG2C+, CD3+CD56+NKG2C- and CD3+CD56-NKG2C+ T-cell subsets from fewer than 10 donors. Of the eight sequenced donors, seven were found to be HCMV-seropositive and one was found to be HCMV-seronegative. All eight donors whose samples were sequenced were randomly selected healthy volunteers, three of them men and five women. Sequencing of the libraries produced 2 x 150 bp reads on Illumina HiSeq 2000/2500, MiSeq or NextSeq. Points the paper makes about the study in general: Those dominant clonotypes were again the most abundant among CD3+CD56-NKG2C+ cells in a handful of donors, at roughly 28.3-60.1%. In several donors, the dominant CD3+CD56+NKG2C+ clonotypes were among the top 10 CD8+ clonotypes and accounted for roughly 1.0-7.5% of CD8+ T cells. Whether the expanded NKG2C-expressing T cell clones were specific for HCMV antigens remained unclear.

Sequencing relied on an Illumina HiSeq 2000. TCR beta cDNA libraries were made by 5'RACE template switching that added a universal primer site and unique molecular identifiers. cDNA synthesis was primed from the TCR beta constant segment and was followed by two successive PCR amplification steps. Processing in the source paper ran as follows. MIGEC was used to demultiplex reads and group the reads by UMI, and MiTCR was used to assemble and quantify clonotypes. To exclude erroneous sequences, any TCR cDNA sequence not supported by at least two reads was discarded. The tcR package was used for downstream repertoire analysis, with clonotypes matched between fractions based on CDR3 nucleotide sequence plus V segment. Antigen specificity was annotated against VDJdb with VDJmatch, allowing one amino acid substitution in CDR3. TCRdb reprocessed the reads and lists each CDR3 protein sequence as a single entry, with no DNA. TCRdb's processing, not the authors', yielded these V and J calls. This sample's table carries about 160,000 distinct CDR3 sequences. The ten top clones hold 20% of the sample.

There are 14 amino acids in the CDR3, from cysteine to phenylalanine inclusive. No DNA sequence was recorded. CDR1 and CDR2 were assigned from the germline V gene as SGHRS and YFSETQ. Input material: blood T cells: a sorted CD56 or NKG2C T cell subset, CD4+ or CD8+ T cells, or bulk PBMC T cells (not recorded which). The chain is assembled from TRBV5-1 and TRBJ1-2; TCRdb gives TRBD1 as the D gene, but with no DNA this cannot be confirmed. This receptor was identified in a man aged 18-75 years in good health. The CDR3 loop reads CASSLRGPNYGYTF.